This T cell receptor (beta chain) was recorded in a study of blood T cell repertoires in COVID-19. In the study overall: The United States, Italy and Spain supplied acute and convalescent COVID-19 samples. Sources were T cells, B-cell-depleted T cells, or PBMCs; the material itself was cDNA or gDNA.

Original handling: Researchers report that nucleated cell counts were estimated from reference gene primer amplification. The data were produced by immunoSEQ multiplex PCR, yet TCRdb's version contains in-frame clones alone and is incomplete. V and J calls and clone size are copied from that table; D and trimming were computed from the DNA. The sample shows about 180,000 clones, approximately 83% of them seen only once. V was clipped by 1 base and J by 10 bases, with 17 bases between them. Germline CDR1 LNHDA, CDR2 SQIVND (reference sequence). This CDR3 has 15 residues. Specimen: peripheral blood. The receptor was isolated from a human donor with active or convalescent COVID-19. The donor label of this sample is uncertain. V usage is TRBV19 and J usage is TRBJ2-1, with D tentatively TRBD1 (6 bases). The CDR3: CASSIAPRIGGEQFF. CDR3 coding DNA: TGTGCCAGTAGTATAGCTCCCCGTATTGGGGGCGAGCAGTTCTTC.